Listed below are T cell receptor beta chains from one sample, sequenced in a study of Ad26.COV2.S vaccination and SARS-CoV-2 variants. Data came from immunoSEQ multiplex PCR; TCRdb stores just in-frame clones and leaves some out. The repertoire has about 460,000 clones, nearly 90% of them found once; the top ten carry about 1.5%. The specimen was peripheral blood, collected in a trial of Ad26.COV2.S vaccine versus placebo. These receptors were collected from a person aged 18-65 years who received the Ad26.COV2.S COVID-19 vaccine or a placebo. Both conserved end residues are part of each CDR3. D genes are given only for firm matches.

TRBV13	TRBJ2-5	NA	CASSDALGTDQETQYF	TGTGCCAGCAGCGACGCCCTGGGGACCGACCAAGAGACCCAGTACTTC
TRBV6-6	TRBJ2-7	NA	CASSYSSQGPYEQYF	TGTGCCAGCAGTTACTCGAGTCAGGGGCCCTACGAGCAGTACTTC
TRBV7-2	TRBJ2-4	TRBD2	CASSKPGLAGVKNIQYF	TGTGCCAGCAGCAAGCCGGGACTAGCGGGGGTAAAAAACATTCAGTACTTC
TRBV10-3	TRBJ2-7	NA	CAIARGSYEQYF	TGTGCCATCGCTCGGGGGTCTTACGAGCAGTACTTC
TRBV28	TRBJ2-7	TRBD2	CASSISGRGPYEQYF	TGTGCCAGCAGCATTAGCGGGAGGGGCCCCTACGAGCAGTACTTC
TRBV12-3/TRBV12-4	TRBJ2-1	NA	CASSLGGGDEQFF	TGTGCCAGCAGTTTAGGGGGAGGTGATGAGCAGTTCTTC
TRBV5-7	TRBJ2-6	NA	CASSLSYSGANVLTF	TGTGCCAGCAGCTTGTCGTACTCTGGGGCCAACGTCCTGACTTTC
TRBV10-2	TRBJ1-1	TRBD1	CASSGDRGVWDTEAFF	TGCGCCAGCAGTGGGGACAGGGGGGTATGGGACACTGAAGCTTTCTTT
TRBV21-1	TRBJ1-5	NA	CASSKVGQEFFSNQPQHF	TGTGCCAGCAGCAAAGTGGGGCAGGAATTTTTTAGCAATCAGCCCCAGCATTTT
TRBV4-1	TRBJ2-7	TRBD2	CASSPPAGVEQYF	TGCGCCAGCAGCCCTCCAGCGGGAGTTGAGCAGTACTTC
TRBV21-1	TRBJ1-5	NA	CASSKTLITGLSSNQPQHF	TGTGCCAGCAGCAAGACATTGATCACAGGGTTGAGCAGCAATCAGCCCCAGCATTTT
TRBV30	TRBJ2-2	NA	CAWSVRGALPGELFF	TGTGCCTGGAGTGTTCGGGGGGCGCTGCCCGGGGAGCTGTTTTTT
TRBV6-2/TRBV6-3	TRBJ2-7	NA	CASSYHQDPAREQYF	TGTGCCAGCAGTTATCACCAGGACCCTGCGCGCGAGCAGTACTTC
TRBV19	TRBJ2-6	NA	CASRPQGSGANVLTF	TGTGCCAGTAGGCCTCAGGGCTCTGGGGCCAACGTCCTGACTTTC
TRBV27	TRBJ2-1	TRBD1	CASWTGGAFYEQFF	TGTGCCAGCTGGACAGGGGGCGCGTTCTATGAGCAGTTCTTC